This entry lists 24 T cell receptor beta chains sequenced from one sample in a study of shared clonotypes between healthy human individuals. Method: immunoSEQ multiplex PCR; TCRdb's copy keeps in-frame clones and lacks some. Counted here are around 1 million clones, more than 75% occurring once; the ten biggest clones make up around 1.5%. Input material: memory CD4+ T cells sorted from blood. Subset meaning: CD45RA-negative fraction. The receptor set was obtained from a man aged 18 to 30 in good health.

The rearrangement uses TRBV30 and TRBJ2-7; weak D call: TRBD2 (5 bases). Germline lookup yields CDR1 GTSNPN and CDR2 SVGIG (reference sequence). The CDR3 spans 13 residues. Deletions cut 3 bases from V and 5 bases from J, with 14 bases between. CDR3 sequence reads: CAWRLGGFDEQYF. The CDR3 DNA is TGTGCCTGGAGACTAGGCGGGTTTGACGAGCAGTACTTC.

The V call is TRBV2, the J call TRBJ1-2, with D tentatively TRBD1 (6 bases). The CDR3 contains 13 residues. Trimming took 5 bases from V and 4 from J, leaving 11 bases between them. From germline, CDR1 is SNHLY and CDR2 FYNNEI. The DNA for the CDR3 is TGTGCCAGCAGTAAAGGGGGTCGCTATGGCTACACCTTC. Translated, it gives CASSKGGRYGYTF.

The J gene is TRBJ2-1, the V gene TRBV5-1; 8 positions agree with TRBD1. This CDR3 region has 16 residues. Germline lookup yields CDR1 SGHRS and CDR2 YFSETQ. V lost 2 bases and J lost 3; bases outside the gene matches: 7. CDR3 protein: CASSFSGQGFYNEQFF. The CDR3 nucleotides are TGCGCCAGCAGCTTCTCTGGACAGGGTTTCTACAATGAGCAGTTCTTC.

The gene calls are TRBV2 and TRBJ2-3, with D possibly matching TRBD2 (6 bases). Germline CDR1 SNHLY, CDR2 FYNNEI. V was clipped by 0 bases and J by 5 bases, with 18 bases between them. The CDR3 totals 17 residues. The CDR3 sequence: CASSEAVRWEAEDTQYF. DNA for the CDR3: TGTGCCAGCAGTGAAGCCGTCCGGTGGGAGGCGGAAGATACGCAGTATTTT.

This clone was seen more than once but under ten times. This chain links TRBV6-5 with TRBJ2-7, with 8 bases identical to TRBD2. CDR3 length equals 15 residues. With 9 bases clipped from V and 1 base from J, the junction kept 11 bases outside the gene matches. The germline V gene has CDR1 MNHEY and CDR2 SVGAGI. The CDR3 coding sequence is TGTGCCAGTAGAACGGGGGGGGCCGGGTCCTACGAGCAGTACTTC. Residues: CASRTGGAGSYEQYF.

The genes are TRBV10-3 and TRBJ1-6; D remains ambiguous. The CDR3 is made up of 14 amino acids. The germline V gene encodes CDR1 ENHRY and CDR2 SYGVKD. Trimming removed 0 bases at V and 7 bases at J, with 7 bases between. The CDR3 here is CAISESSRNSPLHF. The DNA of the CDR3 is TGTGCCATCAGTGAGTCGAGCCGAAATTCACCCCTCCACTTT.

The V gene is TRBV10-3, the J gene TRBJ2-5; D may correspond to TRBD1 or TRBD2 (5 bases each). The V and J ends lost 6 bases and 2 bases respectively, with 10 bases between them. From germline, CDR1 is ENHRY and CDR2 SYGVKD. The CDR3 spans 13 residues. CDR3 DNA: TGTGCCATCAGGAACGGGGCTCAAGAGACCCAGTACTTC. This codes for CAIRNGAQETQYF.

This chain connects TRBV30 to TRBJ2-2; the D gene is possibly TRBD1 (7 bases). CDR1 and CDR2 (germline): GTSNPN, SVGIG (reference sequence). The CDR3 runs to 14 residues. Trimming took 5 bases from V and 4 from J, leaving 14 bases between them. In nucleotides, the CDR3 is TGTGCCTGGGGAGGGGGCGCGGGCACCGGGGAGCTGTTTTTT. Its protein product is CAWGGGAGTGELFF.

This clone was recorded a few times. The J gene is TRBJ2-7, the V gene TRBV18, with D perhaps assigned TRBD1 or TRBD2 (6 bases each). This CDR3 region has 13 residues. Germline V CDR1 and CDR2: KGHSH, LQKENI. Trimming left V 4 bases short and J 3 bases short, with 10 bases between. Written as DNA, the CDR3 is TGTGCCAGCTCACAGGGGGGAGACTACGAGCAGTACTTC. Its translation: CASSQGGDYEQYF.

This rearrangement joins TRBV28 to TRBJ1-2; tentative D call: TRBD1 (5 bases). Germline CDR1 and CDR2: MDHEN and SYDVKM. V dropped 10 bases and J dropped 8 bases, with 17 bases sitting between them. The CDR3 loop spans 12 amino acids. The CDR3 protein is CATPGGEGGYTF. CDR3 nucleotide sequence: TGTGCCACCCCTGGAGGGGAAGGGGGCTACACCTTC.

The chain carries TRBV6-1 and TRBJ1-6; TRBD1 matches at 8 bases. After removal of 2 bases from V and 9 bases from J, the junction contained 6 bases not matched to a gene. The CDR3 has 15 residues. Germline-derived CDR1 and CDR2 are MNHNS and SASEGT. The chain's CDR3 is CASSENGQGSSPLHF. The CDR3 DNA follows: TGTGCCAGCAGTGAAAACGGACAGGGAAGTTCACCCCTCCACTTT.

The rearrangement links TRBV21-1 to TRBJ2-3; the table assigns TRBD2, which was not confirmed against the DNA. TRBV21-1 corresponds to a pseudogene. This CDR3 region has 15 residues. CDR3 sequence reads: CASRRDSRGTDTQYF. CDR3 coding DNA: TGTGCCAGCAGAAGGGACTCTAGGGGCACAGATACGCAGTATTTT.

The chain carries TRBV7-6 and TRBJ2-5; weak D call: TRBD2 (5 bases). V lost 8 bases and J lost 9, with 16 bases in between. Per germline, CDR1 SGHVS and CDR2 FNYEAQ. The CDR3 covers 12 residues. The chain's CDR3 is CASRRGSEPQYF. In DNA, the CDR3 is TGTGCCAGCCGCAGAGGGAGCGAGCCCCAGTACTTC.

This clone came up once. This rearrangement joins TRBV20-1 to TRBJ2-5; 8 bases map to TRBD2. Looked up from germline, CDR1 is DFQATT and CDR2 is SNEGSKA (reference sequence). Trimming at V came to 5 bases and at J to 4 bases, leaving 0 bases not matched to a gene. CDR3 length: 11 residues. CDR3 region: CSALAGETQYF. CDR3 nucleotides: TGCAGTGCTCTAGCGGGAGAGACCCAGTACTTC.

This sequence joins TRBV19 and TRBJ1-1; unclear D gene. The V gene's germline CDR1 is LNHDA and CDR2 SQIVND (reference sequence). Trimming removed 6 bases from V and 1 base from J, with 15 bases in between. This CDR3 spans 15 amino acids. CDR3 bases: TGTGCCAGTAGACGCGTATTAGCCCCGAACACTGAAGCTTTCTTT. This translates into CASRRVLAPNTEAFF.

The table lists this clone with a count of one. This CDR3 reads CARTPRDSPYNEQFF. Here the CDR3 DNA reads TGTGCCAGAACCCCCCGGGACTCCCCCTACAATGAGCAGTTCTTC. This rearrangement joins TRBV5-3 to TRBJ2-1; the D gene is possibly TRBD2 (6 bases). TRBV5-3 is given ORF status, its function remaining uncertain. The CDR3 is made up of 15 amino acids. The V end lost 6 bases, the J end lost 2 bases, and 15 bases lay between the germline ends.

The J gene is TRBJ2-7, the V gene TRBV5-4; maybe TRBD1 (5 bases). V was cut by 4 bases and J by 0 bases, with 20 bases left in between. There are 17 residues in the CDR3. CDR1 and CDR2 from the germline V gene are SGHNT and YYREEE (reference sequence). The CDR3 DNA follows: TGTGCCAGCAGCGGGAAATCAGGGATCCTAAGCTCCTACGAGCAGTACTTC. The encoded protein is CASSGKSGILSSYEQYF.

The CDR3 DNA sequence: TGTGCCAGCAGCCGAGGAGGAATATTCGAGCAGTACTTC. Translating gives CASSRGGIFEQYF. The chain carries TRBV5-6 and TRBJ2-7; D perhaps matches TRBD2 (5 bases). CDR3 length: 13 amino acids. Per germline, CDR1 SGHDT and CDR2 YYEEEE. V lost 4 bases, J lost 6 bases, and 14 bases lay in between.

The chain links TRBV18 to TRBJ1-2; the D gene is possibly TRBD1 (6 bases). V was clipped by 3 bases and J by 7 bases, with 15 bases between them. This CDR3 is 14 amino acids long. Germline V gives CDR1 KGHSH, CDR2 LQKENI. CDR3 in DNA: TGTGCCAGCTCACCTTCGGAAGGGGGAGGTGGCTACACCTTC. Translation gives CASSPSEGGGGYTF.

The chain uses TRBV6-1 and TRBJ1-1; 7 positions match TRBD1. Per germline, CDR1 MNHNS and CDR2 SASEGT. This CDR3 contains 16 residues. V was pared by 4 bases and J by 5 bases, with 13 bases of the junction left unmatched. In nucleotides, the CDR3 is TGTGCCAGCAGTGCAAGACAGGGATCCCCGGGGACTGAAGCTTTCTTT. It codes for CASSARQGSPGTEAFF.

CDR3 residues: CASSRSMNTEAFF. The DNA for the CDR3 is TGCGCCAGCAGCCGATCCATGAACACTGAAGCTTTCTTT. The genes are TRBV5-1 and TRBJ1-1; D is undetermined. There are 13 residues in the CDR3. Per the germline V gene, CDR1 is SGHRS and CDR2 is YFSETQ. The germline V and J ends were trimmed by 4 bases and 0 bases, with 7 bases remaining between them.

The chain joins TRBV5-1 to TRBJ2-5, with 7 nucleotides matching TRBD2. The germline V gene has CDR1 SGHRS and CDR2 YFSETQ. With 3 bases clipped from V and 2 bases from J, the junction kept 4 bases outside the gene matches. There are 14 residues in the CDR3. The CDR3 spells CASSSPSGQETQYF. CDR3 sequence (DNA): TGCGCCAGCAGCTCACCTAGCGGACAAGAGACCCAGTACTTC.

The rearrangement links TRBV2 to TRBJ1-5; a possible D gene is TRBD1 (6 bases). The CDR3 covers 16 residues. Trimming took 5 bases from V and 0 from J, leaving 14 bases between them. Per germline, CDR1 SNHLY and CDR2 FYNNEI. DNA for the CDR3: TGTGCCAGCAGTTATACAGGGACATATAGCAATCAGCCCCAGCATTTT. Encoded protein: CASSYTGTYSNQPQHF.

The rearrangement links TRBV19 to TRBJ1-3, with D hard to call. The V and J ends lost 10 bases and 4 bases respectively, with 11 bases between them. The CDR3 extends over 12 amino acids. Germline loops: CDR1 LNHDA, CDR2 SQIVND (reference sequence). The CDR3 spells CATHGRGNTIYF. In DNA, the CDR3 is TGTGCCACGCACGGACGGGGAAACACCATATATTTT.